This TCR beta chain was recovered during a study of OX40 agonist ivuxolimab in advanced cancers. After removal of 1 base from V and 3 bases from J, the junction contained 7 bases not matched to a gene. The CDR3 contains 17 residues. Per germline, CDR1 SGHRS and CDR2 YFSETQ. The repertoire was sequenced with immunoSEQ multiplex PCR; TCRdb's copy has only in-frame clones and lacks some. The sample records tens of thousands of clones, approximately 78% being singletons. This material consisted of CD4+ or CD8+ T cells sorted from blood, taken in a trial of the OX40 agonist ivuxolimab. This chain joins TRBV5-1 and TRBJ2-2; 9 bases are shared with TRBD1. This clonotype originated in an adult with an advanced solid tumor such as melanoma, head and neck, liver or kidney cancer. CDR3 coding DNA: TGCGCCAGCAGCTTGTACAGGGGGCGCGTAGACACCGGGGAGCTGTTTTTT. This gives the protein CASSLYRGRVDTGELFF.